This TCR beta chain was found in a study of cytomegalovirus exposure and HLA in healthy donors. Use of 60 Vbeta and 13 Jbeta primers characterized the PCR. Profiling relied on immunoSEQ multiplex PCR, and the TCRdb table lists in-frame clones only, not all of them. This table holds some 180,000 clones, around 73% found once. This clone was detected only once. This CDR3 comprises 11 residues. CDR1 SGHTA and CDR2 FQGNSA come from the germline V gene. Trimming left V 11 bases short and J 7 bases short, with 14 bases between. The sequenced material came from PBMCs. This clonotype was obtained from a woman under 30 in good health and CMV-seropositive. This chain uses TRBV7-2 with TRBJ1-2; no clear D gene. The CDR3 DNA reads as TGTGCCGAGATACTCGGGGTTGGCTACACCTTC. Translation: CAEILGVGYTF.